A selection of T cell receptor beta chains follows, all from one sample in a study of Ad26.COV2.S vaccination and SARS-CoV-2 variants. Sequencing was performed with immunoSEQ multiplex PCR; in TCRdb, only in-frame clones are kept and a portion is missing. The data contain under 400,000 clones, 80% to 90% of them singletons. Sequences were derived from peripheral blood, sampled in a trial of Ad26.COV2.S vaccine versus placebo. These receptors came from a person aged 18-60 years who received the Ad26.COV2.S COVID-19 vaccine or a placebo. CDR3s include the opening cysteine and the closing phenylalanine or tryptophan. Each record gives: clone size, D gene, V gene, J gene, CDR3 protein, CDR3 DNA. A D gene is named only where the DNA matches it firmly. Rows may omit the clone size; those that give it use once, few, many or a size class.

-	TRBD1	TRBV11-3	TRBJ2-3	CASSPHLGQGAGTDTQYF	TGTGCCAGCAGCCCCCATCTCGGACAGGGGGCTGGCACAGATACGCAGTATTTT
-	-	TRBV3-1/TRBV3-2	TRBJ2-5	CASSIRGRPQETQYF	TGTGCCAGCAGCATTAGGGGGAGGCCCCAAGAGACCCAGTACTTC
once	-	TRBV9	TRBJ2-7	CASSPYQGYEQYF	TGTGCCAGCAGCCCATATCAGGGCTACGAGCAGTACTTC
-	-	TRBV6-1	TRBJ2-7	CASSDPGPRTIRSYEQYF	TGTGCCAGCAGTGACCCGGGCCCACGGACTATAAGGAGCTACGAGCAGTACTTC
-	-	TRBV7-3	TRBJ2-1	CASSRVGYNEQFF	TGTGCCAGCAGCAGAGTAGGCTACAATGAGCAGTTCTTC
-	-	TRBV2	TRBJ2-7	CASSESGRRGLGEQYF	TGTGCCAGCAGTGAATCCGGGCGGAGGGGTCTGGGCGAGCAGTACTTC
-	-	TRBV7-2	TRBJ1-1	CAIPSDGGLMNTEAFF	TGTGCCATCCCCTCTGATGGGGGCCTCATGAACACTGAAGCTTTCTTT
-	TRBD1	TRBV3-1/TRBV3-2	TRBJ1-1	CASSQAQGNSEAFF	TGTGCCAGCAGCCAAGCACAGGGGAATAGTGAAGCTTTCTTT
-	-	TRBV9	TRBJ2-1	CASSVGEWGPDNEQFF	TGTGCCAGCAGCGTAGGCGAGTGGGGACCCGACAATGAGCAGTTCTTC
-	-	TRBV19	TRBJ1-6	CASSERTGRYSPLHF	TGTGCCAGTAGTGAACGGACGGGACGGTACTCACCCCTCCACTTT
-	-	TRBV11-2	TRBJ2-7	CASSSRLAGTYEQYF	TGTGCCAGCAGCTCTCGCCTAGCCGGGACCTACGAGCAGTACTTC
-	-	TRBV7-3	TRBJ2-3	CASSLGSAPDTQYF	TGTGCCAGCAGCTTAGGATCAGCACCAGATACGCAGTATTTT
-	-	TRBV6-5	TRBJ1-4	CASSYGTGISNEKLFF	TGTGCCAGCAGTTACGGAACCGGGATCTCTAATGAAAAACTGTTTTTT
-	TRBD1	TRBV11-2	TRBJ2-7	CASSSLRRQGGNRYEQYF	TGTGCCAGCAGCTCCTTGCGGAGACAGGGTGGCAATCGGTACGAGCAGTACTTC
-	-	TRBV5-1	TRBJ2-5	CASSGQTQETQYF	TGCGCCAGCAGCGGGCAGACCCAAGAGACCCAGTACTTC
-	TRBD1	TRBV5-1	TRBJ2-5	CASSSDRGLGETQYF	TGCGCCAGCAGCTCCGACAGGGGGTTAGGGGAGACCCAGTACTTC
-	TRBD1	TRBV6-5	TRBJ1-5	CASSSTGTGVNQPQHF	TGTGCCAGCAGTTCAACCGGGACAGGGGTCAATCAGCCCCAGCATTTT